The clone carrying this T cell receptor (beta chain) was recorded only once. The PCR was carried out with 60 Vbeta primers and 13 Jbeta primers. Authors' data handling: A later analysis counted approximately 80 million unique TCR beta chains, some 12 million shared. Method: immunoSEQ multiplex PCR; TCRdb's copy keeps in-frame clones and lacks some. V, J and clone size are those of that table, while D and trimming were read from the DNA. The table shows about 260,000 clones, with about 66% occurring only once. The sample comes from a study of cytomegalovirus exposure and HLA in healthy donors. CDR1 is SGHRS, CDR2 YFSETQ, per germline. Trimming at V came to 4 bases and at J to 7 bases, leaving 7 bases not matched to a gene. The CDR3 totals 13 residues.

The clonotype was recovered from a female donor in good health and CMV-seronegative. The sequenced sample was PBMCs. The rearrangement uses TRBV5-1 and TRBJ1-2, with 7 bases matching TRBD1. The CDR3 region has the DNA TGCGCCAGCAGCCGGGACAGAAATGGTGGCTACACCTTC. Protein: CASSRDRNGGYTF.